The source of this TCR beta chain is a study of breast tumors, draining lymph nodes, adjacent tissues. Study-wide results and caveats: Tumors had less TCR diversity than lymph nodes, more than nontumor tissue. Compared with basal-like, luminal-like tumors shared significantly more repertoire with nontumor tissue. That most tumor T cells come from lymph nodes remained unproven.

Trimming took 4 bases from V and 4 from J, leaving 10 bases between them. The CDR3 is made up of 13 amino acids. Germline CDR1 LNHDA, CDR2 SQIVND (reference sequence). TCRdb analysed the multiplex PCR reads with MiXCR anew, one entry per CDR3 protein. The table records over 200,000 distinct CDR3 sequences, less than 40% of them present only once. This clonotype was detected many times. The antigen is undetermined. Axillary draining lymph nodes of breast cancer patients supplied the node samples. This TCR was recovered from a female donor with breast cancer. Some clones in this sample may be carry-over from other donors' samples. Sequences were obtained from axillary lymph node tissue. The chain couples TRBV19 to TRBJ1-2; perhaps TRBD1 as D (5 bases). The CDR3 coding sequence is TGTGCCAGTAGTACAATAACAGGCTATGGCTACACCTTC. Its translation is CASSTITGYGYTF. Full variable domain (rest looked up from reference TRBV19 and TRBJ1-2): DGGITQSPKYLFRKEGQNVTLSCEQNLNHDAMYWYRQDPGQGLRLIYYSQIVNDFQKGDIAEGYSVSREKKESFPLTVTSAQKNPTAFYLCASSTITGYGYTFGSGTRLTVV.